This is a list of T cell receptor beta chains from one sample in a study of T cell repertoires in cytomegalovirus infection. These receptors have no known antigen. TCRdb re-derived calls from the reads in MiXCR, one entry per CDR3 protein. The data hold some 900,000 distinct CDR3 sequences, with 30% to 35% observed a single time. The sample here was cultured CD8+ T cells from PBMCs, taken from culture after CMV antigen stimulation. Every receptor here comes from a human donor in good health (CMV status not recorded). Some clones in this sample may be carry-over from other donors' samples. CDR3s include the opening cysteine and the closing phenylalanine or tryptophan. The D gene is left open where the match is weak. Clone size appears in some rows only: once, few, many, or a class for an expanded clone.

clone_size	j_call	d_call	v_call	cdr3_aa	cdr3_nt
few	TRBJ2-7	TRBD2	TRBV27	CASSLLTSGATYEQYF	TGTGCCAGCAGTTTATTGACTAGCGGGGCCACCTACGAGCAGTACTTC
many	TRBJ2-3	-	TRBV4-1	CASSQDGGTSTDTQYF	TGCGCCAGCAGCCAAGACGGAGGGACTAGCACAGATACGCAGTATTTT
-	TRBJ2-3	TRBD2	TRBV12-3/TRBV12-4	CASSKGLAGGQDTQYF	TGTGCCAGCAGTAAGGGACTAGCGGGGGGGCAAGATACGCAGTATTTT
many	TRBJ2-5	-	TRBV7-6	CASSLADLAYEETQYF	TGTGCCAGCAGCTTAGCGGATCTAGCGTACGAGGAGACCCAGTACTTC
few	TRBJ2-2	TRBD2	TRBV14	CASSQGRGGELFF	TGTGCCAGCAGCCAGGGGAGGGGCGGGGAGCTGTTTTTT
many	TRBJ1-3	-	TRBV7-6	CASSRDGNTIYF	TGTGCCAGCAGCCGAGATGGAAACACCATATATTTT
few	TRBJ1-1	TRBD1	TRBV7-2	CASSLVGAGGTEAFF	TGTGCCAGCAGCTTAGTGGGGGCAGGGGGGACTGAAGCTTTCTTT
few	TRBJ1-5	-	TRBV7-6	CASSLAGPPRSPQHF	TGTGCCAGCAGCTTAGCCGGGCCCCCAAGGTCGCCCCAGCATTTT
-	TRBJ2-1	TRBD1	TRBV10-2	CASSESTGVLDNEQFF	TGCGCCAGCAGTGAGTCGACAGGGGTTCTAGACAATGAGCAGTTCTTC
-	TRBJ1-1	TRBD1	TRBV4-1	CASSQDQGAHGLGAFF	TGCGCCAGCAGCCAGGACCAGGGGGCGCACGGATTAGGGGCTTTCTTT
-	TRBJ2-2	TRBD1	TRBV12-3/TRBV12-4	CGTGGHTGELFF	TGTGGAACAGGGGGTCACACCGGGGAGCTGTTTTTT
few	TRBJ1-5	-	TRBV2	CASQRGEEDQPQHF	TGTGCCAGCCAAAGAGGGGAAGAGGATCAGCCCCAGCATTTT
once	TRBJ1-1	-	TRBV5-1	CASSSGTRDIEAFF	TGCGCCAGCAGCTCGGGAACCCGGGACATTGAAGCTTTCTTT
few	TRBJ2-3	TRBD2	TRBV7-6	CASSLSQSGGLAGETDTQYF	TGTGCCAGCAGCTTATCTCAATCTGGGGGACTAGCGGGGGAGACAGATACGCAGTATTTT
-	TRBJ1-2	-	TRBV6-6	CASSYSEGVPPYGYTF	TGTGCCAGCAGTTACTCTGAGGGAGTCCCTCCCTATGGCTACACCTTC
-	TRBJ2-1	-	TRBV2	CASNTDGYNEQFF	TGTGCCAGCAATACCGACGGCTACAATGAGCAGTTCTTC
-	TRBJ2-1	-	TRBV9	CASSVSGAVYNEQFF	TGTGCCAGCAGCGTATCGGGGGCCGTTTACAATGAGCAGTTCTTC
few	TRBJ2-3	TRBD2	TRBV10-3	CAISESSGGSSTDTQYF	TGTGCCATCAGTGAGTCAAGCGGGGGGTCCAGCACAGATACGCAGTATTTT
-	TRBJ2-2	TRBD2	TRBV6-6	CASSTTSGVTTGELFF	TGTGCCAGCTCGACGACTAGCGGGGTTACCACCGGGGAGCTGTTTTTT
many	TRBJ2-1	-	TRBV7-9	CASSLVRGPSYNEQFF	TGTGCCAGCAGCTTAGTCAGGGGTCCGTCCTACAATGAGCAGTTCTTC
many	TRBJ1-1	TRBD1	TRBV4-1	CASSPRQGDTEAFF	TGCGCCAGCAGCCCCCGACAGGGGGACACTGAAGCTTTCTTT
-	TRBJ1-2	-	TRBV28	CASLSPYGYTF	TGTGCCAGTTTAAGCCCGTATGGCTACACCTTC
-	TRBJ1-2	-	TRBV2	CASSALDGYTF	TGTGCCAGCAGTGCTTTAGATGGCTACACCTTC
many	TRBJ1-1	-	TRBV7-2	CASSRWVGNTEAFF	TGTGCCAGCAGCCGATGGGTGGGGAACACTGAAGCTTTCTTT
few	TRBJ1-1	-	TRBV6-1	CASRVGVAMGVLNTEAFF	TGTGCCAGCAGGGTCGGGGTTGCGATGGGGGTATTGAACACTGAAGCTTTCTTT
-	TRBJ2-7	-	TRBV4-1	CASSQDWGGASYEQYF	TGCGCCAGCAGCCAAGATTGGGGGGGGGCATCCTACGAGCAGTACTTC
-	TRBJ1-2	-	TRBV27	CASSASAFYGYTF	TGTGCCAGCAGTGCGTCCGCATTCTATGGCTACACCTTC
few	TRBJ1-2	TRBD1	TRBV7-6	CASSLGTGGAFYYGYTF	TGTGCCAGCAGCTTAGGGACAGGGGGCGCGTTTTACTATGGCTACACCTTC
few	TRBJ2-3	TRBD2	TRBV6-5	CASSYYAEGLAGGSDTQYF	TGTGCCAGCAGTTACTATGCCGAGGGACTAGCGGGGGGATCAGATACGCAGTATTTT
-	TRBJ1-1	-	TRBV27	CASSFIGTYDTEAFF	TGTGCCAGCAGTTTTATCGGGACATACGACACTGAAGCTTTCTTT
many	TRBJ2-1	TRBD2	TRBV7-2	CASSEGLAGANNEQFF	TGTGCCAGCAGCGAGGGACTAGCGGGGGCTAACAATGAGCAGTTCTTC
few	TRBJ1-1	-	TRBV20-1	CSARVPDMNTEAFF	TGCAGTGCTAGAGTCCCCGACATGAACACTGAAGCTTTCTTT
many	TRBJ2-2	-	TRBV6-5	CASTATGELFF	TGTGCCAGCACCGCCACCGGGGAGCTGTTTTTT
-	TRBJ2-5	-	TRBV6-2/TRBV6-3	CASTPRQYQETQYF	TGTGCCAGCACTCCTCGACAGTACCAAGAGACCCAGTACTTC
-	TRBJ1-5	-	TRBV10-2	CASSDEGTQHF	TGCGCCAGCAGTGACGAGGGAACCCAGCATTTT
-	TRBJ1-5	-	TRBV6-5	CASRHGADNSNQPQHF	TGTGCCAGCAGACATGGGGCAGACAATAGCAATCAGCCCCAGCATTTT
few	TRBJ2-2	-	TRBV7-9	CASSLELAGGGELFF	TGTGCCAGCAGCTTAGAACTAGCCGGCGGCGGGGAGCTGTTTTTT
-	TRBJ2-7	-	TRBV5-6	CASSFSQNYEQYF	TGTGCCAGCAGCTTTTCACAGAACTACGAGCAGTACTTC
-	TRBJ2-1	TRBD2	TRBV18	CASSTSGGVANEQFF	TGTGCCAGCTCGACGAGCGGGGGGGTCGCTAATGAGCAGTTCTTC
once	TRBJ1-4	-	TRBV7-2	CASSSSGAGEGEKLFF	TGTGCCAGCAGCTCCTCGGGGGCAGGGGAGGGTGAAAAACTGTTTTTT
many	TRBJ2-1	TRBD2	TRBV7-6	CASSFGGGWSNEQFF	TGTGCCAGCAGCTTCGGCGGGGGGTGGTCGAATGAGCAGTTCTTC
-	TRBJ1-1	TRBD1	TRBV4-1	CASRPPPGGKGAFF	TGCGCCAGCCGACCACCTCCAGGGGGTAAGGGAGCTTTCTTT
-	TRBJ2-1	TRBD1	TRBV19	CASSIVQGASLPYNEQFF	TGTGCCAGTAGTATAGTCCAGGGGGCGTCCCTCCCTTACAATGAGCAGTTCTTC
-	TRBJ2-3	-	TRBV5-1	CASSLAAPTDTQYF	TGCGCCAGCAGCTTGGCGGCTCCCACAGATACGCAGTATTTT
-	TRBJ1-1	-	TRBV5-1	CASSVDLGVTEAFF	TGCGCCAGCAGCGTTGACCTTGGGGTCACTGAAGCTTTCTTT
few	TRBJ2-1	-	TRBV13	CATEGGAYNEQFF	TGTGCCACCGAGGGGGGGGCATACAATGAGCAGTTCTTC
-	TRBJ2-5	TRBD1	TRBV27	CASSARQGLLETQYF	TGTGCCAGCAGTGCCCGACAGGGGCTCTTGGAGACCCAGTACTTC
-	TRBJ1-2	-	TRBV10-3	CATLRQDPYGYTF	TGTGCCACCCTCAGACAGGACCCCTATGGCTACACCTTC
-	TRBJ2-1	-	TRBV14	CASSQDIGGSYNEQFF	TGTGCCAGCAGCCAAGATATAGGGGGATCCTACAATGAGCAGTTCTTC
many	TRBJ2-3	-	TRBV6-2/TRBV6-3	CASSYSRDTQYF	TGTGCCAGCAGTTACTCGAGAGATACGCAGTATTTT
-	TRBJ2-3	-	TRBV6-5	CASTRTSTDTQYF	TGTGCCAGCACCCGAACTAGCACAGATACGCAGTATTTT
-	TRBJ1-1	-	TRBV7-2	CAGSFWAEAFF	TGTGCCGGCAGCTTCTGGGCTGAAGCTTTCTTT